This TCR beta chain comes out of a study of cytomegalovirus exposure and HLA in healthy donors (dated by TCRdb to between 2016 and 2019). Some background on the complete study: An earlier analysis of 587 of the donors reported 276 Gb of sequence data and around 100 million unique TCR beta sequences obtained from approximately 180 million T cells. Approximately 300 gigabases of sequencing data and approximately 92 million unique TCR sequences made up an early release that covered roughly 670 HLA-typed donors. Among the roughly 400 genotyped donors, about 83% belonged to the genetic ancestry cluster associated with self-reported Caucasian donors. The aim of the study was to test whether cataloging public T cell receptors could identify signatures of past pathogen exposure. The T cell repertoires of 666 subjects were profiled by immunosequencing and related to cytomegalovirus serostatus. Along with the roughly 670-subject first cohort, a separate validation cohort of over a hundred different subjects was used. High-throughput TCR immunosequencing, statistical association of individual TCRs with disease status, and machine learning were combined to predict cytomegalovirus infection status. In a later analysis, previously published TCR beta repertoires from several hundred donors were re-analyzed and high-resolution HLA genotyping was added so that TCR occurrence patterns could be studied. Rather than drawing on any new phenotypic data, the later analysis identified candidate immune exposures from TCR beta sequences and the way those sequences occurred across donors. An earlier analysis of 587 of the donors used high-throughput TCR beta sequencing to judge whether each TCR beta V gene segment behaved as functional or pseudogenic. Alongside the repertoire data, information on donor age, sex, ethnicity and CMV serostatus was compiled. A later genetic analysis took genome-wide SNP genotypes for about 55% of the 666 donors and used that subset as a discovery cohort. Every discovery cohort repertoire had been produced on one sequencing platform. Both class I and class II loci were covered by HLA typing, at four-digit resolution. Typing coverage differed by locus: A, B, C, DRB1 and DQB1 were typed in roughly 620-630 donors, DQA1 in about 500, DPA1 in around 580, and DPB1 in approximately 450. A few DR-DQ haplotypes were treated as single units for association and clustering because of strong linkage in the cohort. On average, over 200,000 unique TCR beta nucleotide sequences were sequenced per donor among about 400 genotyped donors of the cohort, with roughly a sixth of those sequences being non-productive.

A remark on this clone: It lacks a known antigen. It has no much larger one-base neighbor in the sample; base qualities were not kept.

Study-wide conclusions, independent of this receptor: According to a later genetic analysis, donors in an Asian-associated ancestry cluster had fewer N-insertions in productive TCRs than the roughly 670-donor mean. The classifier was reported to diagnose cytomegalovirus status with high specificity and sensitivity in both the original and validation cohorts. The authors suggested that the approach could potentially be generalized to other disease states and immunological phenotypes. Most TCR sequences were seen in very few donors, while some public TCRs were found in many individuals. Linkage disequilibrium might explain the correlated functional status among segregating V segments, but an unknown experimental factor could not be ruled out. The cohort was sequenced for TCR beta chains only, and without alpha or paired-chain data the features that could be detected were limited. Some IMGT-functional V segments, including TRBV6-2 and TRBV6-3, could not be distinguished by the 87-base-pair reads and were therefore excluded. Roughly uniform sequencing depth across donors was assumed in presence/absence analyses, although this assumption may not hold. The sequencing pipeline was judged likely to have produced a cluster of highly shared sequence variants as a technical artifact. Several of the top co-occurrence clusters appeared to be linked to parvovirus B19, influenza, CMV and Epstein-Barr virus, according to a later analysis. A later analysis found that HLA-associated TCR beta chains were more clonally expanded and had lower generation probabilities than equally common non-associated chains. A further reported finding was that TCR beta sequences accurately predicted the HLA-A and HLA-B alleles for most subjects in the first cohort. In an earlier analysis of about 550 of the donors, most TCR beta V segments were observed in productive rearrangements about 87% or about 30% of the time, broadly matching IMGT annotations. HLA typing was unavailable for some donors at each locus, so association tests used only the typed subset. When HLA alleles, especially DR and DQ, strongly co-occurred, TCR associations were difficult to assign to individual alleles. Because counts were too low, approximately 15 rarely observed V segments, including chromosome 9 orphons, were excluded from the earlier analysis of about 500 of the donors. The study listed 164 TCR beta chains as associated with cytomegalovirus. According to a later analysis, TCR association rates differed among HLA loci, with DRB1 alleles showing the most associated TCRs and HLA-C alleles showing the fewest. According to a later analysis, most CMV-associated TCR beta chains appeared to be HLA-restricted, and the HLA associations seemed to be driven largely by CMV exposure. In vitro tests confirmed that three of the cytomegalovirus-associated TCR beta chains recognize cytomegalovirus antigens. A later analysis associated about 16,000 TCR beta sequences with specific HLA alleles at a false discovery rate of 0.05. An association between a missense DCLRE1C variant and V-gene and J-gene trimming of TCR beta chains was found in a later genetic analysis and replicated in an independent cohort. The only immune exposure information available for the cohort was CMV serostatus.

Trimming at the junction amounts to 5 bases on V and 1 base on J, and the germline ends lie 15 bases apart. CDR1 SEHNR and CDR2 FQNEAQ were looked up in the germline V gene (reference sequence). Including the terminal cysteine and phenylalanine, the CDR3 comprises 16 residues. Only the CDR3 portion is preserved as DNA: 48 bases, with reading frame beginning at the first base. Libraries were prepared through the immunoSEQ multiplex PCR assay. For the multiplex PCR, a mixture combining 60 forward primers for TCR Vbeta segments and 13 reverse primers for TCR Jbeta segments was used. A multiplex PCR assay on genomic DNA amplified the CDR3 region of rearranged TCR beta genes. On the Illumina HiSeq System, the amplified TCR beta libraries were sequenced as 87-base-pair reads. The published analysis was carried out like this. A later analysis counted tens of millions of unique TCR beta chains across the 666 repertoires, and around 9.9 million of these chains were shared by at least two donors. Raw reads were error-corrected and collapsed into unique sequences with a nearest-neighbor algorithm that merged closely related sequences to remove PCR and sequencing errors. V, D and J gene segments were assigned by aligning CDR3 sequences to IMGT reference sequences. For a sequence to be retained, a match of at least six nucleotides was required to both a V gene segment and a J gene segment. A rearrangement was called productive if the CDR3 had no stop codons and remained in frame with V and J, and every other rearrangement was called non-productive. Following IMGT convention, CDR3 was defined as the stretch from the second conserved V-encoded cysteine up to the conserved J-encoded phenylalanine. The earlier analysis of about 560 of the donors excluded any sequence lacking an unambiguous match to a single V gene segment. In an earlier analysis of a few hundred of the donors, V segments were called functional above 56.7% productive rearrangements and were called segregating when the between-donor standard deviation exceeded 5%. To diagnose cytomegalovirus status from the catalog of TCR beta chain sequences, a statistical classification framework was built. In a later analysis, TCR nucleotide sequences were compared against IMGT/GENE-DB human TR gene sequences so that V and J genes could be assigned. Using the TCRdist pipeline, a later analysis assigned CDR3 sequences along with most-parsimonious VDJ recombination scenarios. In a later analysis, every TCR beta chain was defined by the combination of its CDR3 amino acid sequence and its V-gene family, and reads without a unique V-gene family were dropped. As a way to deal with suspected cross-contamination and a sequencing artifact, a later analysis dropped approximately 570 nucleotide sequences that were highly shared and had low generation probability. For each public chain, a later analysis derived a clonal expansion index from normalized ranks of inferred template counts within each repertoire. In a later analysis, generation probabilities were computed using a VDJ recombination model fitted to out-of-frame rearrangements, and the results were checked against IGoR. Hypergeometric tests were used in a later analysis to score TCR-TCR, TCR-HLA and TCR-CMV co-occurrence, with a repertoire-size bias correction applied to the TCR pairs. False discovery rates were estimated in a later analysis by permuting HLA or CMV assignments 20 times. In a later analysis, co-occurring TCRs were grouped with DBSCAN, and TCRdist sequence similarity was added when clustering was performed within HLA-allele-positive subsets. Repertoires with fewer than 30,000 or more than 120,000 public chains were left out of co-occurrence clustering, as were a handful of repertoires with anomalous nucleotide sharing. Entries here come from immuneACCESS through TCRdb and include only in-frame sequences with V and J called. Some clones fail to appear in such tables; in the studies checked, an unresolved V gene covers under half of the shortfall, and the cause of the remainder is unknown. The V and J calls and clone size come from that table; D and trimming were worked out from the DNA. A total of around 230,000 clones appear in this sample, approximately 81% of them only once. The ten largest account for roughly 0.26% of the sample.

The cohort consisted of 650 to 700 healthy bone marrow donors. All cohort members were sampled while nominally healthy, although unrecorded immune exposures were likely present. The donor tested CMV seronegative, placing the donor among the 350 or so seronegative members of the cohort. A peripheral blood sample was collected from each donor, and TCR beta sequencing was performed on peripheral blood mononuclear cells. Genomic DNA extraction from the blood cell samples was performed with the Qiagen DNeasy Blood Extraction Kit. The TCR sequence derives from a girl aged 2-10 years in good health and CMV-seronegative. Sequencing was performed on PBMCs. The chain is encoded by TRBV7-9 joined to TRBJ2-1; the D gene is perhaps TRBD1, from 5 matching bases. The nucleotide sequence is TGTGCCAGCAGCCCCCGGCTGGGGCTTTCCTACAATGAGCAGTTCTTC. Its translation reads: CASSPRLGLSYNEQFF.